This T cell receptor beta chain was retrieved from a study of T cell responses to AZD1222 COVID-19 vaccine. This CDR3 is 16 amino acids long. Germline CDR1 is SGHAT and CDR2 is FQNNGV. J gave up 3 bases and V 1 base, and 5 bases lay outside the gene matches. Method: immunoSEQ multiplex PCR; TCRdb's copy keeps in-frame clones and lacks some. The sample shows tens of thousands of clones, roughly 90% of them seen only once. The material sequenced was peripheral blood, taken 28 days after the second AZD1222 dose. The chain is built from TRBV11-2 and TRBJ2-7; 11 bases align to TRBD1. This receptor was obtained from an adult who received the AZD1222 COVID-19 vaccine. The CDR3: CASSLAPGTGGYEQYV. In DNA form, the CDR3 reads TGTGCCAGCAGCTTAGCCCCCGGGACAGGGGGCTACGAGCAGTACGTC.